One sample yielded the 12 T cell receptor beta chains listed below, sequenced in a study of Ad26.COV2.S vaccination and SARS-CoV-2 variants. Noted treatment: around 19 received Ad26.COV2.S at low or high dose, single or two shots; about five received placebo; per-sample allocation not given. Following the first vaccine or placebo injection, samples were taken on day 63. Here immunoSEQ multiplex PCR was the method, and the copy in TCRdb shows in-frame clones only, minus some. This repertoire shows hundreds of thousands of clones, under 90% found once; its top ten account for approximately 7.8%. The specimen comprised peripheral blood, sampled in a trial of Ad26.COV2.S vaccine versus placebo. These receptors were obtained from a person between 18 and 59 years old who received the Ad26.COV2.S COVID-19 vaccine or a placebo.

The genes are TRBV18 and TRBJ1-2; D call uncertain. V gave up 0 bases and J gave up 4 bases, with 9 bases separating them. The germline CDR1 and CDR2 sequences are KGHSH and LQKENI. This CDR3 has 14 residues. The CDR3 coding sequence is TGTGCCAGCTCACCACCCGGCGGGTCCTATGGCTACACCTTC. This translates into CASSPPGGSYGYTF. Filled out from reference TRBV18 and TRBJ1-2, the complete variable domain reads NAGVMQNPRHLVRRRGQEARLRCSPMKGHSHVYWYRQLPEEGLKFMVYLQKENIIDESGMPKERFSAEFPKEGPSILRIQQVVRGDSAAYFCASSPPGGSYGYTFGSGTRLTVV.

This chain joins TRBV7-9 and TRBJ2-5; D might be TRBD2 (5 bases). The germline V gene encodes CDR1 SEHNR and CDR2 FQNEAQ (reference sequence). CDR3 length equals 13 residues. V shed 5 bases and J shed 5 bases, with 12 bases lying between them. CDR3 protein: CASSRTRPETQYF. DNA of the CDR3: TGTGCCAGCAGCCGTACTAGGCCGGAGACCCAGTACTTC. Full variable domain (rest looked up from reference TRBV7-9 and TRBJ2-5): DTGVSQNPRHKITKRGQNVTFRCDPISEHNRLYWYRQTLGQGPEFLTYFQNEAQLEKSRLLSDRFSAERPKGSFSTLEIQRTEQGDSAMYLCASSRTRPETQYFGPGTRLLVL.

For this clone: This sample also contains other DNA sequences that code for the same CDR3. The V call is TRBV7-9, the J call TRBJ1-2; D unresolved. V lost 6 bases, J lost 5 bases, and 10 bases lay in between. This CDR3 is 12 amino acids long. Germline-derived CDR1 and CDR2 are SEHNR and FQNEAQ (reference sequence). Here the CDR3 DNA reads TGTGCCAGCAGTCTTGGCGGGTATGGCTACACCTTC. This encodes CASSLGGYGYTF.

CDR3 in amino acids: CASSYSPGELFF. The CDR3, as DNA: TGTGCCAGCAGTTACTCTCCCGGGGAGCTGTTTTTT. The chain carries TRBV6-6 and TRBJ2-2; D gene unclear. Germline V lookup: CDR1 MNHNY, CDR2 SVGAGI (reference sequence). CDR3 length: 12 residues. V was clipped by 0 bases and J by 6 bases, with 2 bases between them.

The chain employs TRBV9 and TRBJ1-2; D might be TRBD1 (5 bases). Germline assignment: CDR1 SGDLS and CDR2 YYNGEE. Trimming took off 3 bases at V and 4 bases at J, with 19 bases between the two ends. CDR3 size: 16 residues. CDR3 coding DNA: TGTGCCAGCAGCGGCCTCCTGGGGGAAGGGAGCTATGGCTACACCTTC. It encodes CASSGLLGEGSYGYTF.

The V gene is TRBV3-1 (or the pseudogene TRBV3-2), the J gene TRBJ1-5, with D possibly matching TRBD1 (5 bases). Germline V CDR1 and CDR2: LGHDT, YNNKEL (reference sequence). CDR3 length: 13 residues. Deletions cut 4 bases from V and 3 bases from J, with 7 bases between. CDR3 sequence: CASSPDNNQPQHF. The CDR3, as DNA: TGTGCCAGCAGCCCGGACAACAATCAGCCCCAGCATTTT.

CDR3 DNA sequence: TGTGCCAGCAGTGAAAGGACAGAGGCCGAAAAACTGTTTTTT. Translated: CASSERTEAEKLFF. The chain joins TRBV6-1 to TRBJ1-4, with D maybe TRBD1 (6 bases). Per germline, CDR1 MNHNS and CDR2 SASEGT. The CDR3 spans 14 residues. The V gene lost 2 bases and the J gene lost 8 bases, with 12 bases spanning the gap.

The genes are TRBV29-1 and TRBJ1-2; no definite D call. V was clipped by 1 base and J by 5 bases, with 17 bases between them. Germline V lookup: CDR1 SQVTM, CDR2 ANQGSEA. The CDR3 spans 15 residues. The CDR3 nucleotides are TGCAGCGTTGAAGTGGGGAGAGGGAGGGAGTATGGCTACACCTTC. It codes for CSVEVGRGREYGYTF.

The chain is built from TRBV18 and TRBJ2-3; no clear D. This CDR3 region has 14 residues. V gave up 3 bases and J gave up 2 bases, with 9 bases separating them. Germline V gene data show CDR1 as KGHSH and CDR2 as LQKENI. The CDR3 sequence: CASSPGYPTDTQYF. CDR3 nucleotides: TGTGCCAGCTCACCGGGGTACCCCACAGATACGCAGTATTTT.

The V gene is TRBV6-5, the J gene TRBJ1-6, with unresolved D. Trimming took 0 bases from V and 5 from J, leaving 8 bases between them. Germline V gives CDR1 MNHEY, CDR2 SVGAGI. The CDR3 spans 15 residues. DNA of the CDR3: TGTGCCAGCAGTTACTCGACCAGCAATAATTCACCCCTCCACTTT. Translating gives CASSYSTSNNSPLHF.

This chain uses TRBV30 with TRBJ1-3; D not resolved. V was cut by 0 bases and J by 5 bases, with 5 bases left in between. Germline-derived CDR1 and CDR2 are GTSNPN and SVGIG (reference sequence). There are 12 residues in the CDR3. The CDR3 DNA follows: TGTGCCTGGAGTGTTGGTAGAAACACCATATATTTT. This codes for CAWSVGRNTIYF.

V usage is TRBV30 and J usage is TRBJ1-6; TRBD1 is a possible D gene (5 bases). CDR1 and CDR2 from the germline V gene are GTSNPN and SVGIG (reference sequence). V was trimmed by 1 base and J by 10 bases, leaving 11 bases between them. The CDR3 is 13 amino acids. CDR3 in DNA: TGTGCCTGGAGTGGGGGCGGGGGGTCACCCCTCCACTTT. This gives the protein CAWSGGGGSPLHF.